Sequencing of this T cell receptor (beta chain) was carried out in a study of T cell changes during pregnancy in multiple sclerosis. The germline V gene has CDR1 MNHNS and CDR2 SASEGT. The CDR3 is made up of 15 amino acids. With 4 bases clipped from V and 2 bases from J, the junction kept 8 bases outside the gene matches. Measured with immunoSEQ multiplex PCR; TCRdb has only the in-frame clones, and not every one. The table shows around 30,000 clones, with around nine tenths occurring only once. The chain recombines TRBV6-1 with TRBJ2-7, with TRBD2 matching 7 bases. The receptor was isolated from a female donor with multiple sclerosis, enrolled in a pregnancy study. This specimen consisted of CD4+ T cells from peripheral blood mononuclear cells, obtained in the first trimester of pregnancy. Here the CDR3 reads CASSVNGGGTYEQYF. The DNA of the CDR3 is TGTGCCAGCAGTGTAAATGGCGGGGGAACCTACGAGCAGTACTTC.